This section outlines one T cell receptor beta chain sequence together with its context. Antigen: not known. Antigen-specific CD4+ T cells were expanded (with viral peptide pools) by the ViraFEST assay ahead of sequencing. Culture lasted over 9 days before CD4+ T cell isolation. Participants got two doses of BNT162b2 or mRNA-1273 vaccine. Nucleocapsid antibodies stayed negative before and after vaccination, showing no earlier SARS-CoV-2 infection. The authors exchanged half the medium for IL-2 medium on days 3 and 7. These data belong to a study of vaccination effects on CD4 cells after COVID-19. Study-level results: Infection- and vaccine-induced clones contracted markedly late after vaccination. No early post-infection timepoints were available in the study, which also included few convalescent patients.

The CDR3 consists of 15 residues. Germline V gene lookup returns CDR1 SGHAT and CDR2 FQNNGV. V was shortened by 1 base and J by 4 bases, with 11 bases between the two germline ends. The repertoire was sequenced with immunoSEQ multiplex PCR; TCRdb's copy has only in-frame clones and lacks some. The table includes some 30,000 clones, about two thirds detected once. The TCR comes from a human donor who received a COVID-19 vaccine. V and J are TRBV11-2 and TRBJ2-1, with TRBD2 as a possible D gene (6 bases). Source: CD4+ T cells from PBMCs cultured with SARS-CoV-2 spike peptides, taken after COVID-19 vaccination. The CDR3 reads CASSLGPSVYNEQFF. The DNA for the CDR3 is TGTGCCAGCAGCTTAGGGCCTAGCGTATACAATGAGCAGTTCTTC.